The clone carrying this T cell receptor beta chain has a single count. No antigen is known for it. The sample originates from a study of CD8+ T cells in alopecia areata. For the study at large: Among treated patients, oral tofacitinib was administered at 5 to 10 mg twice daily.

Stated treatment: oral pan-JAK inhibitor, 5-10 mg twice daily. Extraction of RNA preceded its reverse transcription into cDNA, which served as the sequencing template. Generated by immunoSEQ multiplex PCR, the TCRdb table keeps only in-frame clones and is missing some. Among about 250,000 clones listed, about three fifths were seen once. Study-wide points: Only one nonresponder was present, which leaves the link between baseline CD8+ expansion and response uncertain.

The TCR was taken from a human donor with alopecia areata. The specimen was CD4+ T cells sorted from blood, collected around week 54, from a patient treated with tofacitinib.

This CDR3 is CASSKTVSGANVLTF. For the CDR3, the DNA is TGCGCCAGCAGCAAGACAGTCTCTGGGGCCAACGTCCTGACTTTC. This chain joins TRBV5-1 and TRBJ2-6; D is possibly TRBD1 (5 bases). The V gene lost 4 bases and the J gene lost 0 bases, with 8 bases spanning the gap. Germline V CDR1 and CDR2: SGHRS, YFSETQ. This CDR3 has 15 amino acids.